The 3 T cell receptor beta chains given below trace back to one sample, sequenced in a study of blood T cell repertoires in COVID-19. TCRdb keeps only in-frame clones here, not all; method: immunoSEQ multiplex PCR. This table has 450,000 or so clones, about nine tenths appearing once. The sample was PBMCs or T cells enriched from blood (not recorded which). The receptor set was obtained from a young man who had recovered from COVID-19.

The rearrangement joins TRBV19 to TRBJ1-5; D gene unclear. Germline loops: CDR1 LNHDA, CDR2 SQIVND (reference sequence). This CDR3 region has 12 residues. The ends were cut back, 3 bases at V and 11 bases at J, with 11 bases in the middle. The chain's CDR3 is CASSIPGKTQHF. CDR3 nucleotide sequence: TGTGCCAGTAGTATTCCGGGTAAGACCCAGCATTTT.

The V gene is TRBV9, the J gene TRBJ2-1, with TRBD1 as a possible D gene (5 bases). The germline gives CDR1 SGDLS, CDR2 YYNGEE. Deletions cut 4 bases from V and 5 bases from J, with 19 bases between. The CDR3 spans 16 residues. CDR3 sequence reads: CASSPGAAIDNNEQFF. The CDR3, as DNA: TGTGCCAGCAGCCCTGGGGCAGCCATAGACAACAATGAGCAGTTCTTC.

This clone was found once. The rearrangement links TRBV12-3 or TRBV12-4 to TRBJ1-1; D gene unclear. The CDR3 extends over 11 amino acids. V was cut by 3 bases and J by 6 bases, with 5 bases left in between. This CDR3 reads CASSLSAEAFF. As DNA, the CDR3 is TGTGCCAGCAGTTTGTCCGCTGAAGCTTTCTTT.